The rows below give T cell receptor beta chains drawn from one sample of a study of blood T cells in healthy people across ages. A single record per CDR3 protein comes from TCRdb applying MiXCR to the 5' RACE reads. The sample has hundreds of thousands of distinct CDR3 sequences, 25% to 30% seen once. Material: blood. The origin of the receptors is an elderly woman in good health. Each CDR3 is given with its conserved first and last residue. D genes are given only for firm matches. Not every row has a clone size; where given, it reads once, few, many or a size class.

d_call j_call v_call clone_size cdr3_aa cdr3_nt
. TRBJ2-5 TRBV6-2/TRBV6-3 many CASSTRDTVSGIGQYF TGTGCCAGCAGCACCCGGGACACCGTTTCCGGGATTGGCCAGTACTTC
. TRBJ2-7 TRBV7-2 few CASSLGGGLSYNEQYF TGTGCCAGCAGCTTGGGCGGGGGCCTATCCTACAATGAGCAGTACTTC
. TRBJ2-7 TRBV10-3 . CAISEIGYEQYF TGTGCCATCAGTGAGATCGGATACGAGCAGTACTTC
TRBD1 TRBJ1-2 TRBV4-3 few CASGVGQGNYGYTF TGCGCCAGCGGCGTCGGACAGGGGAACTATGGCTACACCTTC
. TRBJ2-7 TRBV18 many CASSPAGGTYEQYF TGTGCCAGCTCACCCGCCGGGGGAACCTACGAGCAGTACTTC
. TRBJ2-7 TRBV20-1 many CSARDWVYEQYF TGCAGTGCTAGAGATTGGGTCTACGAGCAGTACTTC
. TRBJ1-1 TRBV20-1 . CSASPPDRMNTEAFF TGCAGTGCTAGCCCCCCGGACAGAATGAACACTGAAGCTTTCTTT
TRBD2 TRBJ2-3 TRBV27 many CASGFAGRVADTQYF TGTGCCAGCGGGTTTGCAGGGAGGGTCGCAGATACGCAGTATTTT
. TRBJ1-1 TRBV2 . CASSEALHPGAEAFF TGTGCCAGCAGTGAAGCGCTTCATCCGGGGGCTGAAGCTTTCTTT
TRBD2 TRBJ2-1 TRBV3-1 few CASSQGGGASYNEQFF TGTGCCAGCAGCCAGGGCGGGGGGGCTTCCTACAATGAGCAGTTCTTC
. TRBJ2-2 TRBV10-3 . CASRPGPYTGELFF TGTGCCAGCAGACCGGGCCCTTACACCGGGGAGCTGTTTTTT
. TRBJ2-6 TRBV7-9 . CASSLGDRYSGANVLTF TGTGCCAGCAGCTTAGGAGACAGATACTCTGGGGCCAACGTCCTGACTTTC
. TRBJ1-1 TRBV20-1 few CSARTRLNTEAFF TGCAGTGCTAGAACAAGATTGAACACTGAAGCTTTCTTT
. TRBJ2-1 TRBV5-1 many CASSLDREYEQFF TGCGCCAGCAGCTTGGACAGGGAGTATGAGCAGTTCTTC
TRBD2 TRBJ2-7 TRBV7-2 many CASSLDPSGGRSYEQYF TGTGCCAGCAGCTTAGACCCTAGCGGGGGGCGTTCCTACGAGCAGTACTTC
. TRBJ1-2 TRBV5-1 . CASSLGDRLYGYTF TGCGCCAGCAGCTTGGGGGACCGACTCTATGGCTACACCTTC
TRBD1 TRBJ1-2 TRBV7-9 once CASRGQGPGYTF TGTGCCAGCAGAGGACAGGGGCCTGGCTACACCTTC
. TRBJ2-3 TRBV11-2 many CASSLGMGRDTQYF TGTGCCAGCAGCTTAGGGATGGGGAGAGATACGCAGTATTTT
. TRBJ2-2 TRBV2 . CASRGSRGNTGELFF TGTGCCAGCAGGGGATCGCGGGGAAACACCGGGGAGCTGTTTTTT
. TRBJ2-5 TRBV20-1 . CGARLRETQYF TGCGGTGCTAGATTAAGGGAGACCCAGTACTTC
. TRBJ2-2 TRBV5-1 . CASRRQTGELFF TGCGCCAGTCGCAGACAAACCGGGGAGCTGTTTTTT
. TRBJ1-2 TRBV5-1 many CASSVTGALGYGYTF TGCGCCAGCAGCGTTACTGGAGCTCTTGGCTATGGCTACACCTTC
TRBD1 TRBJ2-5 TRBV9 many CASSVTGQVNQETQYF TGTGCCAGCAGCGTCACGGGACAGGTGAACCAAGAGACCCAGTACTTC
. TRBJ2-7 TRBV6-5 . CATSPQGYSYEQYF TGTGCCACCAGCCCCCAGGGATATTCCTACGAGCAGTACTTC
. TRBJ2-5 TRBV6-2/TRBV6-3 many CASRKWTTSKETQYF TGTGCCAGCAGGAAATGGACTACGTCGAAAGAGACCCAGTACTTC
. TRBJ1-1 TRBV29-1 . CSALSRNTEAFF TGCAGCGCTCTATCACGGAACACTGAAGCTTTCTTT
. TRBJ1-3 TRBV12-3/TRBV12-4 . CASSFGVLSGNTIYF TGTGCCAGCAGTTTTGGGGTCCTCTCTGGAAACACCATATATTTT